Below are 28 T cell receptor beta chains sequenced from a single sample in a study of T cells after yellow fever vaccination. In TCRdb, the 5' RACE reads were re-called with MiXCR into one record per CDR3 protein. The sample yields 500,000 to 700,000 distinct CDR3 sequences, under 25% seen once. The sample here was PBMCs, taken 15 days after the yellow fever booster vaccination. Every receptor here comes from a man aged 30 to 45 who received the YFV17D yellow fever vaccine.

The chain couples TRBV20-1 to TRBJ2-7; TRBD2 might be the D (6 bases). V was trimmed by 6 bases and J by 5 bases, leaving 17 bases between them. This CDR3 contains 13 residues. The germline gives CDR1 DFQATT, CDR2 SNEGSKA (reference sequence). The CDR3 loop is CSARTGGAHEQYF. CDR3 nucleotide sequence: TGCAGTGCCAGAACCGGGGGAGCTCACGAGCAGTACTTC.

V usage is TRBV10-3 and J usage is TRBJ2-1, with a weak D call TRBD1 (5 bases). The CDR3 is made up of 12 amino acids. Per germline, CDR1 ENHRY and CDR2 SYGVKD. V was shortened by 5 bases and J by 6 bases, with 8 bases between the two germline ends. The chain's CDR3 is CAISHDSNEQFF. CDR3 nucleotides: TGTGCCATCAGTCATGACAGCAATGAGCAGTTCTTC.

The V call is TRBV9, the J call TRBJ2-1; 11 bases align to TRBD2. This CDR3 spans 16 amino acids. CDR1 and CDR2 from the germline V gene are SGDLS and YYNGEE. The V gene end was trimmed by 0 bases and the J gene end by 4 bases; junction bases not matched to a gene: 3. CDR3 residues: CASSVVAGGRYNEQFF. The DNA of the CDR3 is TGTGCCAGCAGCGTAGTAGCGGGAGGGCGGTACAATGAGCAGTTCTTC.

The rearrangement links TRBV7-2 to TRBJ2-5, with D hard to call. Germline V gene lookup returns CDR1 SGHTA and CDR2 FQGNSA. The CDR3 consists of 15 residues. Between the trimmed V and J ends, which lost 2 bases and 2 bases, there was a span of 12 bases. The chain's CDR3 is CASSLTPGMQETQYF. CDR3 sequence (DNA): TGTGCCAGCAGCTTAACCCCCGGAATGCAAGAGACCCAGTACTTC.

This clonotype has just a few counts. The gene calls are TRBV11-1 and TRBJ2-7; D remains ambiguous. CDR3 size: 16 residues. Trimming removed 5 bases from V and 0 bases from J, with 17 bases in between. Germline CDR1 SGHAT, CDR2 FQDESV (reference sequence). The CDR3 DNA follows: TGTGCCAGCAGCCGCGTTGCGGAAAAAAACTCCTACGAGCAGTACTTC. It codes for CASSRVAEKNSYEQYF.

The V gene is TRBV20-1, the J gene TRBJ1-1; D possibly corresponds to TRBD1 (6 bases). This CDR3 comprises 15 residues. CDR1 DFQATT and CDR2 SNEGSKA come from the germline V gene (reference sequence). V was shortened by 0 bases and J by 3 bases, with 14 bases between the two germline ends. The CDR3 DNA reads TGCAGTGCTAGAGATAGGACAGCACTTTACACTGAAGCTTTCTTT. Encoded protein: CSARDRTALYTEAFF.

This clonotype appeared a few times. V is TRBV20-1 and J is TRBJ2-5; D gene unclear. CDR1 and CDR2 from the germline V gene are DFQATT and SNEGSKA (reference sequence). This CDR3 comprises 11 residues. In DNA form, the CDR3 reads TGCATGGTGAAGTACCAAGAGACCCAGTACTTC. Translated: CMVKYQETQYF.

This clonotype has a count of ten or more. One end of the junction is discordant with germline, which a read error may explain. CDR3 protein: CASSLAAGQETQYF. The DNA for the CDR3 is TGTGCCAGCAGTTTGGCGGCGGGGCAAGAGACCCAGTACTTC. The rearrangement uses TRBV5-1 and TRBJ2-5, with D perhaps matching TRBD2 (6 bases). Germline V CDR1 and CDR2: SGHRS, YFSETQ. The CDR3 consists of 14 residues. The variable domain in full, with the rest retrieved from reference TRBV5-1 and TRBJ2-5, is KAGVTQTPRYLIKTRGQQVTLSCSPISGHRSVSWYQQTPGQGLQFLFEYFSETQRNKGNFPGRFSGRQFSNSRSEMNVSTLELGDSALYLCASSLAAGQETQYFGPGTRLLVL.

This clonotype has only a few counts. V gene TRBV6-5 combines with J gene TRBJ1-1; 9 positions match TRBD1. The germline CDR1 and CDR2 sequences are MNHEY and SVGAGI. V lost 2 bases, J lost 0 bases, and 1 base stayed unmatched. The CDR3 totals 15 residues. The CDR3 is CASSYTGGMNTEAFF. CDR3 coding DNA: TGTGCCAGCAGTTACACAGGGGGCATGAACACTGAAGCTTTCTTT.

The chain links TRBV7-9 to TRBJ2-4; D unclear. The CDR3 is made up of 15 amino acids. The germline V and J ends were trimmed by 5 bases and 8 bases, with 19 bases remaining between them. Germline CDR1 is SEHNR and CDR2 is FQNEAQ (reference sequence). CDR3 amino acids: CASSISGVLPDIQYF. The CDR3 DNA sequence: TGTGCCAGCAGCATATCTGGGGTTTTGCCGGACATTCAGTACTTC.

CDR3 nucleotides: TGTGCCAGTAGTATCACTAGCTCCTACAATGAGCAGTTCTTC. This encodes CASSITSSYNEQFF. The rearrangement uses TRBV19 and TRBJ2-1; weak D call: TRBD2 (5 bases). Trimming took off 3 bases at V and 0 bases at J, with 6 bases between the two ends. The CDR3 spans 14 residues. Germline-derived CDR1 and CDR2 are LNHDA and SQIVND (reference sequence). The full variable domain, with the rest looked up from reference TRBV19 and TRBJ2-1, is DGGITQSPKYLFRKEGQNVTLSCEQNLNHDAMYWYRQDPGQGLRLIYYSQIVNDFQKGDIAEGYSVSREKKESFPLTVTSAQKNPTAFYLCASSITSSYNEQFFGPGTRLTVL.

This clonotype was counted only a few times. DNA for the CDR3: TGTGCCAGCAGTTACATCCCCTCGGGGGCCTCATTTACCGGGGAGCTGTTTTTT. It is translated as CASSYIPSGASFTGELFF. This sequence joins TRBV6-5 and TRBJ2-2; D tentatively fits TRBD1 or TRBD2 (6 bases each). V shed 2 bases and J shed 5 bases, with 21 bases lying between them. The CDR3 spans 18 residues. The germline V gene encodes CDR1 MNHEY and CDR2 SVGAGI.

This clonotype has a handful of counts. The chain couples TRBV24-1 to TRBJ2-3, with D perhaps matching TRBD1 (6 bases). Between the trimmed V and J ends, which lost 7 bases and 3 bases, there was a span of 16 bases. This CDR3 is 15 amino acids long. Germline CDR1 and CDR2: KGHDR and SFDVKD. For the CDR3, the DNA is TGTGCCACCAGCGCAACAGGGTTGAAGACAGATACGCAGTATTTT. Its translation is CATSATGLKTDTQYF.

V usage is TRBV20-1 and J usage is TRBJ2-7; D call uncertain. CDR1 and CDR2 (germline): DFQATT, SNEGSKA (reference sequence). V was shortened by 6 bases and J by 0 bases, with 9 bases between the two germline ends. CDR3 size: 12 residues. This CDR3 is CSAGFDSYEQYF. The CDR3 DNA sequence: TGCAGTGCCGGTTTTGACTCCTACGAGCAGTACTTC.

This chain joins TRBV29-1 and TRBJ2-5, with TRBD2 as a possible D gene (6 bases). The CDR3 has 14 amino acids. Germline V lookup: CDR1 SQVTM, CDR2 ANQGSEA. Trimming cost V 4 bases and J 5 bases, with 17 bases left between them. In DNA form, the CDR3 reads TGCAGCGTTGTCAAGATTGGCGCGGGGGAGACCCAGTACTTC. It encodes CSVVKIGAGETQYF.

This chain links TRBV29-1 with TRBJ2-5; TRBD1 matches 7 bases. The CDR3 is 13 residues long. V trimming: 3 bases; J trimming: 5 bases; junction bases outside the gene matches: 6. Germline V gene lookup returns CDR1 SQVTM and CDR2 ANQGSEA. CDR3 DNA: TGCAGCGTTGACGCAAACAGGGGTGAGACCCAGTACTTC. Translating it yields CSVDANRGETQYF.

The CDR3 DNA sequence: TGTGCCAGCAGTTACCTGGCTAGCGGGAGATACGAGCAGTACTTC. It yields the protein CASSYLASGRYEQYF. The J gene is TRBJ2-7, the V gene TRBV6-2 or TRBV6-3; 10 bases are shared with TRBD2. The CDR3 totals 15 residues. The V and J ends lost 2 bases and 4 bases, in that order; junction bases with no gene match: 5. Germline V gene lookup returns CDR1 MNHEY and CDR2 SVGEGT.

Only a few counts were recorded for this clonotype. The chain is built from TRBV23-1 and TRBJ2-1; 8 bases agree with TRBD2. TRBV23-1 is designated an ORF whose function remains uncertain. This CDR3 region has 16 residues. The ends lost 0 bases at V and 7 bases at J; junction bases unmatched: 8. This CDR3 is CASSQSSGSLRNEQFF. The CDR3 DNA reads TGCGCCAGCAGTCAATCAAGCGGGAGCTTGAGAAATGAGCAGTTCTTC.

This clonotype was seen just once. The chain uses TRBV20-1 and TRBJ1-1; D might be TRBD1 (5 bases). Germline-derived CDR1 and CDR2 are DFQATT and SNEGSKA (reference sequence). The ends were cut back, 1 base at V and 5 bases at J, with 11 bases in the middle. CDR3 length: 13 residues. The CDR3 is CSARAAAGTEAFF. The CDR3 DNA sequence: TGCAGTGCTAGAGCCGCGGCAGGGACTGAAGCTTTCTTT.

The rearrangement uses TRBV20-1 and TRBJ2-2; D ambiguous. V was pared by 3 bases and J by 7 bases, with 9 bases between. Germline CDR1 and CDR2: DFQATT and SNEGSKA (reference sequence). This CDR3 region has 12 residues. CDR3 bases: TGCAGTGCTAGCGGAGTACTCGGGGAGCTGTTTTTT. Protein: CSASGVLGELFF.

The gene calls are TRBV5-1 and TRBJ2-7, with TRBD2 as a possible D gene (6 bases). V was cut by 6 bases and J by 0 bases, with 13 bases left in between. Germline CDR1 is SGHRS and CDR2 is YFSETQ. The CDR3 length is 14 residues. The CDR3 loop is CASNTGVSSYEQYF. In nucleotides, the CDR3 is TGCGCCAGCAATACGGGAGTTAGCTCCTACGAGCAGTACTTC.

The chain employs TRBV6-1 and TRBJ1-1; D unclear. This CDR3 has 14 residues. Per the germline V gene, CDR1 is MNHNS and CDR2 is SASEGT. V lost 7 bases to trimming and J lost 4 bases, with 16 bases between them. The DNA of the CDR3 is TGTGCCAGCACTCGGAGAGGCCCCGGCACTGAAGCTTTCTTT. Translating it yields CASTRRGPGTEAFF.

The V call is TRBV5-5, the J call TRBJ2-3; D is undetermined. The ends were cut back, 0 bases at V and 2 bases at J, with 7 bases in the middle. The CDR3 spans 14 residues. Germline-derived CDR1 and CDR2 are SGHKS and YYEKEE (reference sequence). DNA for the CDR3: TGTGCCAGCAGCTTGGTGGCTTTCACAGATACGCAGTATTTT. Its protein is CASSLVAFTDTQYF. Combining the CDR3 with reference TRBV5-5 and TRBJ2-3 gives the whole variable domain DAGVTQSPTHLIKTRGQQVTLRCSPISGHKSVSWYQQVLGQGPQFIFQYYEKEERGRGNFPDRFSARQFPNYSSELNVNALLLGDSALYLCASSLVAFTDTQYFGPGTRLTVL.

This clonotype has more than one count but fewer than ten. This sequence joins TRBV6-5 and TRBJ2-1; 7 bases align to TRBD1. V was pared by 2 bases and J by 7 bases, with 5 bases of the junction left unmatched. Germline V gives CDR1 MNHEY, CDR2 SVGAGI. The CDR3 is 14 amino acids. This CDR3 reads CASSYSTGVNEQFF. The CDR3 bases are TGTGCCAGCAGTTACAGTACAGGGGTGAATGAGCAGTTCTTC.

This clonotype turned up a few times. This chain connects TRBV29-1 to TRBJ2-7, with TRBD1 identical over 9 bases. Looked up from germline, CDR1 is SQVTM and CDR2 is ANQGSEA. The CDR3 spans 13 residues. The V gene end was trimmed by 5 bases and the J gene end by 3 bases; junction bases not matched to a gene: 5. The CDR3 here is CSVSGTGIYEQYF. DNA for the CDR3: TGCAGCGTTTCCGGGACAGGGATCTACGAGCAGTACTTC.

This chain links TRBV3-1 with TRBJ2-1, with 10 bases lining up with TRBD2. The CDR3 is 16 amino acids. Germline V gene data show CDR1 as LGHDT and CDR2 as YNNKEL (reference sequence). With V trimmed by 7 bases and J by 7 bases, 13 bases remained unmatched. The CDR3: CASTLSGTSAGNEQFF. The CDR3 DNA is TGTGCCAGCACCCTCTCCGGGACTAGCGCGGGTAATGAGCAGTTCTTC.

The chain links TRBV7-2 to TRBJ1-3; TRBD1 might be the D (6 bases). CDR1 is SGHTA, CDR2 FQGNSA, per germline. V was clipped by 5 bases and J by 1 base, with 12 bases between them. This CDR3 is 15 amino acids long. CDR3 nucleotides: TGTGCCAGCAGCATCCAAGGGGGGTCTGGAAACACCATATATTTT. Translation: CASSIQGGSGNTIYF.

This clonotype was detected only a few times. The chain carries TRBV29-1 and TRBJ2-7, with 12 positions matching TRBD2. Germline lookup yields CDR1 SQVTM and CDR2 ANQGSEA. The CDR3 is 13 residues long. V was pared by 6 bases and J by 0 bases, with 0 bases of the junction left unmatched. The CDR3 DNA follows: TGCAGCGTACTAGCGGGGGGCTCCTACGAGCAGTACTTC. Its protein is CSVLAGGSYEQYF.